This T cell receptor beta chain is drawn from a study of blood T cell repertoires in COVID-19 (TCRdb year 2020). Some background on the complete study: Collaborator samples came from the United States, Italy and Spain and covered acute and convalescent phases of COVID-19. The prospective study material was composed of cDNA or gDNA derived from T cells, B-cell-depleted T cells, or PBMCs. The dataset comprised deeply sampled blood TCRbeta repertoires from subjects exposed to, actively infected with, or recovered from COVID-19. The repertoires were released in a freely available public database intended as a resource for research on the immune response to SARS-CoV-2. The samples were drawn from two sources: the first 160 participants of the ongoing ImmuneRACE study, and about 1,300 subjects contributed by 6 global collaborators. Sample metadata almost always included a de-identified subject ID, COVID-19 status, age in years and sex. Where available, HLA class I and class II types were obtained from metadata supplied by the sample provider rather than from assay-based typing.

The CDR3 runs 14 amino acids, cysteine and phenylalanine included. CDR3 DNA only is kept here, 42 bases in frame from base 1. Relative to germline, V is 2 bases shorter and J is 1 base shorter, with 8 bases between their ends. CDR1 and CDR2 are drawn from the germline V gene: KGHSH, LQKENI. Regarding this clone: The target of this receptor is not known. No base quality values were provided; no much bigger clone lies one nucleotide off. Distinct nucleotide sequences in the sample also encode this CDR3.

One collaborating source in Seattle enrolled patients while the patients were actively infected and followed the patients over time throughout the course of disease. Whole blood was collected in K2EDTA tubes by collaborating institutions according to the institutions' own protocols. For TCRbeta analysis, collaborators shipped samples as frozen whole blood, isolated PBMCs, or DNA extracted from either of those sample types. Results and caveats for the whole study, not just this receptor: The quantity of clinical and demographic metadata differed by source and by participant and was supplied without curation.

TCRbeta CDR3 regions were amplified from genomic DNA using the immunoSEQ Assay, a bias-controlled multiplex PCR. The published analysis was carried out like this. The number of nucleated cells in each sample was estimated by amplification of reference gene primers within the assay. Sequence reads were collapsed and filtered to measure the absolute abundance of every unique TCRbeta CDR3 rearrangement. For each sample, productive Simpson clonality was calculated by taking the square root of Simpson's diversity index across productive rearrangements. The table was pulled from immuneACCESS by TCRdb, which kept in-frame rearrangements only. Such tables lose some clones; where checked, under half of the loss comes from unresolved V genes, and the rest has no known cause. The V and J calls and clone size come from that table; D and trimming were worked out from the DNA. The sample table records fewer than 700,000 clones; 85% to 90% of these occur just once. The ten biggest clones cover about 8.2% of the sample.

The sample was peripheral blood. This receptor was obtained from a woman aged 50 to 60 with COVID-19, enrolled during active disease. The chain was built from TRBV18 and TRBJ1-1, with the D gene too uncertain to name. Here is the DNA: TGTGCCAGCTCACCAGGACGGGGGAACACTGAAGCTTTCTTT. Its protein reads: CASSPGRGNTEAFF.